This TCR beta chain is from a study of blood T cell repertoires in COVID-19. Study-wide context: Spain, Italy and the United States supplied samples that represented acute and convalescent COVID-19. From T cells, B-cell-depleted T cells, or PBMCs came the material, which was cDNA or gDNA.

Cohorts were assigned according to the clinical history that participants reported. Exposed participants encountered a COVID-19 case during the 2 weeks preceding study entry. The method was immunoSEQ multiplex PCR; TCRdb's version includes in-frame clones alone and lacks a portion of them. The sample carries 200,000 to 250,000 clones, 88% recorded once. V lost 1 base to trimming and J lost 0 bases; unmatched junction nucleotides: 8. Germline-derived CDR1 and CDR2 are SGHRS and YFSETQ. The CDR3 is 18 residues long. The sample was PBMCs or T cells enriched from blood (not recorded which). The sequence came from a woman aged 25-40 years who had been exposed to COVID-19. This chain joins TRBV5-1 and TRBJ2-3; 10 positions agree with TRBD2. The CDR3 protein is CASSLQGLARSSTDTQYF. The CDR3 DNA sequence: TGCGCCAGCAGCTTGCAGGGACTAGCGAGATCTAGCACAGATACGCAGTATTTT.